This TCR beta chain was sequenced in a study of Ad26.COV2.S vaccination and SARS-CoV-2 variants. Regarding the study as a whole: Total T cell responses were possibly underestimated by TCR breadth and depth analyses. Substantial breadth was reported for post-vaccination spike-specific CD8+ and CD4+ T cells.

On this clone: Its antigen is undetermined.

Generated by immunoSEQ multiplex PCR, the TCRdb table keeps only in-frame clones and is missing some. Found here are 300,000 to 400,000 clones, about 90% of them singletons; the top ten hold 3.9%. Sample: peripheral blood, taken after recovery from COVID-19. This TCR was sampled from a human donor who had recovered from COVID-19.

CDR3 amino acids: CASSPHDDPAPGQPSYEQYF. In DNA, the CDR3 is TGTGCCAGCAGCCCACACGACGATCCCGCCCCGGGACAGCCCTCCTACGAGCAGTACTTC. The chain carries TRBV6-6 and TRBJ2-7; 7 bases match TRBD1. The germline V gene has CDR1 MNHNY and CDR2 SVGAGI (reference sequence). V lost 6 bases to trimming and J lost 0 bases; unmatched junction nucleotides: 23. CDR3 length equals 20 residues.